This T cell receptor (beta chain) comes out of a study of cytomegalovirus exposure and HLA in healthy donors (dated by TCRdb to the late 2010s). About the study as a whole: An earlier analysis of some 600 of the donors reported around 280 Gb of sequence data and roughly 120 million unique TCR beta sequences obtained from about 180 million T cells. To decide whether each TCR beta V gene segment behaved as functional or pseudogenic, an earlier analysis of fewer than 750 of the donors relied on high-throughput TCR beta sequencing. Donor age, sex, ethnicity and CMV serostatus were compiled alongside the repertoire data. The T cell repertoires of around 730 subjects were profiled by immunosequencing and related to cytomegalovirus serostatus. A handful of DR-DQ haplotypes were handled as single units for association and clustering because linkage in the cohort was strong. The study was designed to test whether signatures of past pathogen exposure could be identified by cataloging public T cell receptors. In addition to the first cohort of around 670 subjects, a separate validation cohort of 120 different subjects was used. High-throughput TCR immunosequencing, statistical association of individual TCRs with disease status, and machine learning were combined to predict cytomegalovirus infection status. HLA typing covered class I and class II loci at four-digit resolution. Across about 380 genotyped donors of the cohort, an average of about 220,000 unique TCR beta nucleotide sequences per donor were sequenced, and roughly 17% of those sequences were non-productive. Approximately 300 gigabases of sequencing data and around 88 million unique TCR sequences made up an early release that covered fewer than 650 HLA-typed donors. The number of donors typed differed by locus, with roughly 620-630 for A, B, C, DRB1 and DQB1, around 500 for DQA1, 600 to 610 for DPA1, and 450 to 480 for DPB1. The genetic ancestry cluster associated with self-reported Caucasian donors included 65% to 90% of the 300 to 450 genotyped donors. The later analysis used no new phenotypic data to find candidate immune exposures, relying instead on TCR beta sequences and their occurrence across donors. Every discovery cohort repertoire had been produced on one sequencing platform. To study patterns of TCR occurrence, a later analysis re-analyzed previously published TCR beta repertoires from 550 to 800 donors and added high-resolution HLA genotyping. Genome-wide SNP genotypes for about three fifths of the roughly 700 donors were used in a later genetic analysis, which treated that subset as a discovery cohort. Beyond this particular receptor, the publication reports: A later analysis reported that several top co-occurrence clusters appeared linked to parvovirus B19, influenza, CMV and Epstein-Barr virus. Because counts were too low, around 18 rarely observed V segments, including chromosome 9 orphons, were left out of the earlier analysis of several hundred of the donors. In this cohort, only TCR beta chains were sequenced, and detectable features were limited by the absence of alpha or paired-chain data. Most CMV-associated TCR beta chains appeared to be HLA-restricted in a later analysis, and the HLA associations seemed to be driven largely by CMV exposure. The 87-base-pair reads could not distinguish some IMGT-functional V segments, including TRBV6-2 and TRBV6-3, so those segments were excluded. Strong co-occurrence of HLA alleles, especially DR and DQ, made assigning TCR associations to individual alleles difficult. In both the original and validation cohorts, the classifier was reported to diagnose cytomegalovirus status with high specificity and sensitivity. A later analysis associated 16,951 TCR beta sequences with specific HLA alleles at a false discovery rate of 0.05. Three of the identified cytomegalovirus-associated TCR beta chains were confirmed in vitro to be specific for cytomegalovirus antigens. A further reported finding was that TCR beta sequences accurately predicted the HLA-A and HLA-B alleles for most subjects in the first cohort. Most TCR sequences were observed very rarely across donors, whereas some public TCRs were present in many individuals. In a later genetic analysis, a missense DCLRE1C variant was associated with V-gene and J-gene trimming of TCR beta chains, and the association was replicated in an independent cohort. Compared with equally common non-associated chains, HLA-associated TCR beta chains in a later analysis were more clonally expanded and had lower generation probabilities. A total of some 180 TCR beta chains were listed by the study as associated with cytomegalovirus. HLA typing was unavailable for some donors at each locus, so association tests used only the typed subset. A later analysis found that TCR association rates varied across HLA loci, with DRB1 alleles showing the most associated TCRs and HLA-C alleles the fewest. According to a later genetic analysis, donors in an Asian-associated ancestry cluster had fewer N-insertions in productive TCRs than the roughly 670-donor mean. It was suggested by the authors that the approach could potentially be generalized to other disease states and immunological phenotypes. The sequencing pipeline was judged likely to have produced a cluster of highly shared sequence variants as a technical artifact. Correlated functional status among segregating V segments might reflect linkage disequilibrium, but an unknown experimental factor could not be ruled out. Broadly in line with IMGT annotations, most TCR beta V segments showed up in productive rearrangements about 87% or about 30% of the time in an earlier analysis of about 500 of the donors. Sequencing depth was assumed to be roughly uniform across donors in the presence/absence analyses, though that assumption may not hold. Immune exposure information for the cohort was limited to CMV serostatus.

The cohort comprised 710 or so healthy bone marrow donors. Cohort members were all nominally healthy when sampled, although unrecorded immune exposures were likely present. The donor tested CMV seropositive, placing the donor among the 310 or so seropositive members of the cohort. Each donor provided a peripheral blood sample, and peripheral blood mononuclear cells were used for TCR beta sequencing. The Qiagen DNeasy Blood Extraction Kit was used to extract genomic DNA from the blood cell samples. A remark on this clone: The antigen this receptor binds is unknown.

The receptor library was made with the immunoSEQ multiplex PCR assay. A mixture of 60 forward primers for TCR Vbeta segments and 13 reverse primers for TCR Jbeta segments was used in the multiplex PCR. The CDR3 region of rearranged TCR beta genes was amplified from genomic DNA with a multiplex PCR assay. Amplified TCR beta libraries were sequenced as 87-base-pair reads on the Illumina HiSeq System. Regarding the original processing steps: A later analysis counted tens of millions of unique TCR beta chains across the 666 repertoires, and 9 million to 14 million of these chains were shared by at least two donors. Raw reads were error-corrected and collapsed into unique sequences with a nearest-neighbor algorithm that merged closely related sequences to remove PCR and sequencing errors. Alignment of CDR3 sequences to IMGT reference sequences was used to assign V, D and J gene segments. For a sequence to be retained, at least a six-nucleotide match to both a V gene segment and a J gene segment was required. A rearrangement was called productive if the CDR3 had no stop codons and remained in frame with V and J, and every other rearrangement was called non-productive. CDR3 was defined by IMGT convention, running from the second conserved V-encoded cysteine to the conserved J-encoded phenylalanine. The earlier analysis of about 610 of the donors excluded sequences that lacked an unambiguous match to a single V gene segment. In an earlier analysis of 500 to 750 of the donors, V segments were called functional above 56.7% productive rearrangements and were called segregating when the between-donor standard deviation exceeded 5%. A statistical classification framework was developed to diagnose cytomegalovirus status using the catalog of TCR beta chain sequences. In a later analysis, V and J genes were assigned by comparing TCR nucleotide sequences against IMGT/GENE-DB human TR gene sequences. Using the TCRdist pipeline, a later analysis assigned CDR3 sequences along with most-parsimonious VDJ recombination scenarios. A later analysis defined each TCR beta chain by its CDR3 amino acid sequence plus V-gene family, and excluded reads lacking a unique V-gene family. In a later analysis, 450 to 600 highly shared, low-generation-probability nucleotide sequences were removed to address suspected cross-contamination and a sequencing artifact. In a later analysis, a clonal expansion index was calculated for each public chain from normalized within-repertoire ranks of inferred template counts. In a later analysis, generation probabilities were computed with a VDJ recombination model fitted to out-of-frame rearrangements, and the resulting probabilities were checked against IGoR. A later analysis scored TCR-TCR, TCR-HLA and TCR-CMV co-occurrence with hypergeometric tests, applying a repertoire-size bias correction to TCR pairs. False discovery rates were estimated in a later analysis by permuting HLA or CMV assignments 20 times. In a later analysis, co-occurring TCRs were grouped with DBSCAN, and TCRdist sequence similarity was added when clustering was performed within HLA-allele-positive subsets. Repertoires with fewer than 30,000 or more than 120,000 public chains, plus five repertoires with anomalous nucleotide sharing, were excluded from co-occurrence clustering. Here the immuneACCESS table is served through TCRdb, limited to in-frame sequences with V and J called. Missing clones are a known gap in these copies; in checked studies unresolved V genes cover under half, and the rest lacks a known reason. For V, J and clone size, that table is used; D and trimming come from the DNA. For this sample, the table gives some 200,000 clones. The ten largest clones add up to roughly 1.1% of the sample.

CDR3 length: 13 amino acids, cysteine to phenylalanine. Only the CDR3 DNA stays, 39 bases, in frame from base 1. The germline V gene provides CDR1 SNHLY and CDR2 FYNNEI. V is cut by 3 bases and J by 6 bases, and the space between the germline ends is 11 bases. The chain couples TRBV2 to TRBJ1-2; the D gene is not confidently resolved. The source is a girl aged 2 to 10 in good health and CMV-seropositive. Material for sequencing was PBMCs. The nucleotides read TGTGCCAGCAGTGATCCCGGGGATAATGGCTACACCTTC. Protein translation: CASSDPGDNGYTF.